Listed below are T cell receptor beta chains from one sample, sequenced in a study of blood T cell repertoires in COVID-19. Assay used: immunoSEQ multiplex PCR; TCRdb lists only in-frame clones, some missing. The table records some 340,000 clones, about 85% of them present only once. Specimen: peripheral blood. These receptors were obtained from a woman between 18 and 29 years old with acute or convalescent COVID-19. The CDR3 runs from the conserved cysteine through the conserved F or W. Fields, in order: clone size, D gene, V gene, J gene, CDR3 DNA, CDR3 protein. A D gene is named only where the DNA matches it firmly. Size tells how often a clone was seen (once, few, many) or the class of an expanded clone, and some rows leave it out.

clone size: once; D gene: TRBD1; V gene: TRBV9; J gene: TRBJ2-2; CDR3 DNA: TGTGCCAGCAGCCCGGGACAGGGTATTGACACCGGGGAGCTGTTTTTT; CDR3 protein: CASSPGQGIDTGELFF
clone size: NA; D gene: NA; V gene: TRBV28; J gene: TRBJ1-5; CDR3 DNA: TGTGCCAGCAGCCTGGGGGGGGTAGGGCAGCCCCAGCATTTT; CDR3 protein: CASSLGGVGQPQHF
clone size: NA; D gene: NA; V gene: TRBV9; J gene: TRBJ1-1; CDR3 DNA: TGTGCCAGCAGCCTTTCGGGGGAAGCTTTCTTT; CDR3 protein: CASSLSGEAFF
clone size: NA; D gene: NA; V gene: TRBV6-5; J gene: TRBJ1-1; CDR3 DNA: TGTGCCAGCATTTTAGCCCCGTCCCTGGTAGCTTTCTTT; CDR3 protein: CASILAPSLVAFF
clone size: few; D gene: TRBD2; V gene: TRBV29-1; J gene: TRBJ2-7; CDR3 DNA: TGCAGCGTTGAGTGGCAGGGGACTAGCGAGCAGTACTTC; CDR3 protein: CSVEWQGTSEQYF
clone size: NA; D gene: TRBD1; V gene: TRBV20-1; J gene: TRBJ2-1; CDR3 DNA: TGCAGTGCTAGTACCGACAGGGCTGAGCAGTTCTTC; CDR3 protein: CSASTDRAEQFF
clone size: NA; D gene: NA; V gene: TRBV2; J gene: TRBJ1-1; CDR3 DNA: TGTGCCGCTTCATCGGGGACTGAAGCTTTCTTT; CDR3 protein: CAASSGTEAFF
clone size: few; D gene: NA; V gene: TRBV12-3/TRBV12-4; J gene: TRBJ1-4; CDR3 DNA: TGTGCCAGCAGACGGGGGATTAATGAAAAACTGTTTTTT; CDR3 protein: CASRRGINEKLFF
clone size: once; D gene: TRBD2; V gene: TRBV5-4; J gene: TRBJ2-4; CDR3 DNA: TGTGCCAGCAGCTTGGGTGGTAGCGGGATAGGCAAAAACATTCAGTACTTC; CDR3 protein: CASSLGGSGIGKNIQYF
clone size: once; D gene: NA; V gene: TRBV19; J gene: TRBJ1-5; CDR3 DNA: TGTGCCAGTAGTATTTGGCAGGACTATAGCAATCAGCCCCAGCATTTT; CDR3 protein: CASSIWQDYSNQPQHF
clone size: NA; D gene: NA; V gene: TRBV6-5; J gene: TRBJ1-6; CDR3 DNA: TGTGCCAGCAGGCTAGACAGTTCTGGGAATTCACCCCTCCACTTT; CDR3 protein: CASRLDSSGNSPLHF
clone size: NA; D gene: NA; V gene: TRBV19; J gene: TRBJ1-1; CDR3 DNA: TGTGCCAGTAGTATAAGGGGTGGGAACACTGAAGCTTTCTTT; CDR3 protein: CASSIRGGNTEAFF
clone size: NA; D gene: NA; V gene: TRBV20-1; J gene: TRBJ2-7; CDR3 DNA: TGCAGTGCTAGAGCCGGTGAGCAGTACTTC; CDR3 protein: CSARAGEQYF
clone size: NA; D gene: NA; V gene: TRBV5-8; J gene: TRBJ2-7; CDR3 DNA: TGTGCCGACACCGGCCCCGGGGGTGTTTGGGACGAGCAGTACTTC; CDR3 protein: CADTGPGGVWDEQYF
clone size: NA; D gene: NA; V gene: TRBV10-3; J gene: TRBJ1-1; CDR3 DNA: TGTGCCATCAGTGAGACGCGACACGGAGGGAGTGAAGCTTTCTTT; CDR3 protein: CAISETRHGGSEAFF
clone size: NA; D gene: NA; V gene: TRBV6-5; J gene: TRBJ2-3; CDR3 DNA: TGTGCCAGCAGTCCCCTTCTACCGGCAGATACGCAGTATTTT; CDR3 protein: CASSPLLPADTQYF
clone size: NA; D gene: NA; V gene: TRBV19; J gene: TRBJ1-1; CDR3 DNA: TGTGCCAGCAGGGTTTTGAACACTGAAGCTTTCTTT; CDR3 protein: CASRVLNTEAFF
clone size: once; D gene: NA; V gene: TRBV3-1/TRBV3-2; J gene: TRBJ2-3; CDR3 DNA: TGTGCCAGCAGCCCTTACCCTCCGGGGGAGACAGATACGCAGTATTTT; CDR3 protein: CASSPYPPGETDTQYF
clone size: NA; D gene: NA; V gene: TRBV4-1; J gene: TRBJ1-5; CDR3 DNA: TGCGCCAGCGCACCGGCAGGGGTAAATCAGCCCCAGCATTTT; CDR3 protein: CASAPAGVNQPQHF
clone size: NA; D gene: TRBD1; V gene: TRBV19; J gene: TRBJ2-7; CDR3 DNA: TGTGCCAGTAGTGCGACAGGGCTCTCCTACGAGCAGTACTTC; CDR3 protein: CASSATGLSYEQYF
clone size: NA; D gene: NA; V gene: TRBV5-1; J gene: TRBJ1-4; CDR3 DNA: TGCGCCAGCAGCTACCGGGGAAAACTGTTTTTT; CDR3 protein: CASSYRGKLFF
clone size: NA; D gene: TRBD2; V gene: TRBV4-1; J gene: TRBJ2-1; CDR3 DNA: TGCGCCAGCAGCCAAGAGGGACTAGAGGCCTACAATGAGCAGTTCTTC; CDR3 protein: CASSQEGLEAYNEQFF
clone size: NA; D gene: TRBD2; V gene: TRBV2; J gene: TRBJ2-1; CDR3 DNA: TGTGCCAGCAACCGCGGGAGGGCCAATGAGCAGTTCTTC; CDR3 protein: CASNRGRANEQFF
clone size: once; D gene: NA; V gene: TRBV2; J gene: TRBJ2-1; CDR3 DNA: TGTGCCAGCAGTGAGAGTACTAACAATGAGCAGTTCTTC; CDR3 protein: CASSESTNNEQFF
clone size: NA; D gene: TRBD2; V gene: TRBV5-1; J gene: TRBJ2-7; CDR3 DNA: TGCGCCAGCAGCGCCCGGGGGGTGAGCTCCTACGAGCAGTACTTC; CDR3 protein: CASSARGVSSYEQYF
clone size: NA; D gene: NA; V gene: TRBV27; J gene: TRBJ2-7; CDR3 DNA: TGTGCCACCAACCGACTGTGGAGTGCGCGGTACGAGCAGTACTTC; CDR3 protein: CATNRLWSARYEQYF
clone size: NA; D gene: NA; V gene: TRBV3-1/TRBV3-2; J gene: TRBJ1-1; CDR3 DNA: TGTGCCAGCAGCCTGACAGATAACACTGAAGCTTTCTTT; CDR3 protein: CASSLTDNTEAFF
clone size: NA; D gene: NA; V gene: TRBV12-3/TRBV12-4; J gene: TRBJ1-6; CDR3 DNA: TGTGCCAGCAGCGACAGGCAGACCCTCCACTTT; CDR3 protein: CASSDRQTLHF
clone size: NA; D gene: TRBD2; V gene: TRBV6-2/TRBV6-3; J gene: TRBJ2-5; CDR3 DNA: TGTGCCAGCAGTCCCATAGCGGGGGGACAAGAGACCCAGTACTTC; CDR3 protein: CASSPIAGGQETQYF
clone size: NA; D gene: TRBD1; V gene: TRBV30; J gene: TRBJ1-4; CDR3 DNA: TGTGCCCTTACCGGAGGACAGGGTAGCGAAAAACTGTTTTTT; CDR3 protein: CALTGGQGSEKLFF
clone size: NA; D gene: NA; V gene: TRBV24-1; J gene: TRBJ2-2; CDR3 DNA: TGTGCCACTCCTAGGGGGGAGCTGTTTTTT; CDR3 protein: CATPRGELFF
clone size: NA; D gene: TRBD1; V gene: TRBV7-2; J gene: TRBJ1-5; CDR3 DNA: TGTGCCAGCAGCGTAGGACAGGATAGCAATCAGCCCCAGCATTTT; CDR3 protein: CASSVGQDSNQPQHF
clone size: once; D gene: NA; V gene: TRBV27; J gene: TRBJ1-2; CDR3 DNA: TGTGCCAGCAGCCTAAGCCCGGACAGAAATCTTAACTATGGCTACACCTTC; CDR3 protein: CASSLSPDRNLNYGYTF
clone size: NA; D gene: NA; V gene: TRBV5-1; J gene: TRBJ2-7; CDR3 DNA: TGCGCCAGCAGCCAGGAGGCAGGGGTGTTCTACGAGCAGTACTTC; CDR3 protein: CASSQEAGVFYEQYF
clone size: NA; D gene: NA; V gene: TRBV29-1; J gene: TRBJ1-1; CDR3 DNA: TGCAGCGCGGGACACAGGAACACTGAAGCTTTCTTT; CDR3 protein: CSAGHRNTEAFF
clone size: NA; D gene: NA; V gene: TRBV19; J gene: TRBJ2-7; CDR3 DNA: TGTGCCAGTAGTATAGGGGCCCCTACACAAGAGCAGTACTTC; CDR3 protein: CASSIGAPTQEQYF
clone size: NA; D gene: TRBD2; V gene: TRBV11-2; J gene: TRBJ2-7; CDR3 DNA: TGTGCCAGCAGCCCACCCGGGAGGGGGGACTACGAGCAGTACTTC; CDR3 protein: CASSPPGRGDYEQYF
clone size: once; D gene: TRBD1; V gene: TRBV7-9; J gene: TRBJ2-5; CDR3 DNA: TGTGCCAGCAGCTTAGAGGGACAGCAAGAGACCCAGTACTTC; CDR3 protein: CASSLEGQQETQYF
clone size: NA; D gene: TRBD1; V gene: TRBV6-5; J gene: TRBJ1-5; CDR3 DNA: TGTGCCAGCAGTTACTTTCCACAGGGGGGAAATCAGCCCCAGCATTTT; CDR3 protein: CASSYFPQGGNQPQHF
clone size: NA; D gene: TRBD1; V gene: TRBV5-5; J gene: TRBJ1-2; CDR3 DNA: TGTGCCAGCAGCTCGACAGGGCTCGGGGGCTACACCTTC; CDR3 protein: CASSSTGLGGYTF
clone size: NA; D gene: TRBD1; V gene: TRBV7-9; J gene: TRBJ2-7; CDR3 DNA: TGTGCCAGCAGTAAATCCGGGACAGGGGAAATATTGTCCTACGAGCAGTACTTC; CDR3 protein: CASSKSGTGEILSYEQYF
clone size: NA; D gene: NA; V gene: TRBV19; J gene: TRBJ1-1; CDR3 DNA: TGTGCCAGTAGTATGGTATCAGGGAACACTGAAGCTTTCTTT; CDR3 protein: CASSMVSGNTEAFF
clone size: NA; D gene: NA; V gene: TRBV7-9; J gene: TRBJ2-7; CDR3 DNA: TGTGCCAGCAGCTTAACGGTCCGAGCGTACGAGCAGTACTTC; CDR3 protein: CASSLTVRAYEQYF